This T cell receptor beta chain was identified during a study of neurological immune-mediated disorders. This clonotype came up many times. No antigen is known for it. 5'RACE employing 10-nucleotide random UMIs yielded the cDNA. TCRdb analysed the 5' RACE reads with MiXCR anew, one entry per CDR3 protein. This sample has under 45,000 distinct CDR3 sequences, with about 13% found just once. Study conclusions and caveats: Levels of TCR clonal expansion peaked in HTLV-1-associated myelopathy and reached their lowest in multiple sclerosis, under those of healthy controls. None of the CDR3 amino acid sequences of expanded clones recurred across subjects, suggesting private repertoires in all groups.

Input material: PBMCs. The source of this sequence is a female donor in good health.

The CDR3 DNA reads TGCGCCAGCAGCGAGGGACAGGCCGGCTCTGGAAACACCATATATTTT. It codes for CASSEGQAGSGNTIYF. V and J are TRBV5-1 and TRBJ1-3, with 8 bases identical to TRBD1. Germline V gives CDR1 SGHRS, CDR2 YFSETQ. V gave up 4 bases and J gave up 0 bases; unmatched junction bases: 6. This CDR3 region has 16 residues. The whole variable domain, remainder taken from reference TRBV5-1 and TRBJ1-3, is KAGVTQTPRYLIKTRGQQVTLSCSPISGHRSVSWYQQTPGQGLQFLFEYFSETQRNKGNFPGRFSGRQFSNSRSEMNVSTLELGDSALYLCASSEGQAGSGNTIYFGEGSWLTVV.